This T cell receptor (beta chain) appears in the sequencing data of a study of blood T cell repertoires in COVID-19. Enrollment of patients from Seattle took place during active infection, with longitudinal follow-up. Measured with immunoSEQ multiplex PCR; TCRdb has only the in-frame clones, and not every one. The sample has some 180,000 clones; over 80% are singletons. Only a few counts were recorded for this clone. The sequence came from an older woman with COVID-19, enrolled during active disease. The specimen was peripheral blood.

CDR3 bases: TGCAGCGTGTTGACAGGGGTGAGTGGCTACACCTTC. Translated: CSVLTGVSGYTF. The chain has TRBV29-1 and TRBJ1-2; TRBD1 aligns across 8 bases. The CDR3 totals 12 residues. CDR1 is SQVTM, CDR2 ANQGSEA, per germline. J lost 7 bases, V lost 6 bases, and 7 bases had no gene match.